This T cell receptor (beta chain) came from a study of tumor and adjacent non-tumor tissue in lung cancer. About the research overall: There were around eleven adenocarcinoma, a couple of squamous cell carcinoma and 1 small cell lung cancer cases.

Three rounds of nested PCR, following a modified ARM-PCR protocol, produced the TCRbeta library. TCRdb independently ran MiXCR on the multiplex PCR reads; one entry per CDR3 protein. Of over 100,000 distinct CDR3 sequences listed, about 63% are singletons. Study outcomes and limitations: Tumor tissue had significantly higher TCR diversity than normal lung. Tumor repertoires had a smaller top 100 clone share than normal lung.

J gave up 8 bases and V 8 bases, and 10 bases lay outside the gene matches. Germline V gene lookup returns CDR1 MNHNS and CDR2 SASEGT. CDR3 size: 13 residues. The template was RNA from unsorted bulk tissue. More than 3 cm separated this lung sample from the edge of the tumor. Chemotherapy-naive patients with new lung cancer underwent thoracic surgery in China, August–November 2014. This clonotype was counted ten times or more. The antigen is undetermined. The sample taken for sequencing was distant non-tumor lung tissue. This receptor was taken from a man aged 55 to 70 with non-small cell lung cancer. The chain employs TRBV6-1 and TRBJ1-2; 8 bases line up with TRBD1. Here the CDR3 reads CASRQGLGNGYTF. DNA of the CDR3: TGTGCCAGCCGACAGGGGCTTGGTAACGGCTACACCTTC.